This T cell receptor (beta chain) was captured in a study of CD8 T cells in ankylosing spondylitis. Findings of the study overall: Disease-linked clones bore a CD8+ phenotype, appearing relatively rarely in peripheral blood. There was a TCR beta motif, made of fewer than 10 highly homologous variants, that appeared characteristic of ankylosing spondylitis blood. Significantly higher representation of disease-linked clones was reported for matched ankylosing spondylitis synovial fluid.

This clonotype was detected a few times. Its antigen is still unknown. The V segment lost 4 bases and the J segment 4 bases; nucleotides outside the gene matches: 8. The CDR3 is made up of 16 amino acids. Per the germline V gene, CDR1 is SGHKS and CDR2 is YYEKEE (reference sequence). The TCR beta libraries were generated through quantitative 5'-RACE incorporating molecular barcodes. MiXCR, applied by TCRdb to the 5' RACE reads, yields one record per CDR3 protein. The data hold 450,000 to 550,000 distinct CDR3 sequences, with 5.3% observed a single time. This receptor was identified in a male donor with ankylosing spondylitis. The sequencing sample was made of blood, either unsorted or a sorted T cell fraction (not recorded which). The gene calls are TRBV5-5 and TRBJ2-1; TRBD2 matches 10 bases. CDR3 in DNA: TGTGCCAGCAGCACAACTAGCGGGGTATTTTACAATGAGCAGTTCTTC. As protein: CASSTTSGVFYNEQFF.